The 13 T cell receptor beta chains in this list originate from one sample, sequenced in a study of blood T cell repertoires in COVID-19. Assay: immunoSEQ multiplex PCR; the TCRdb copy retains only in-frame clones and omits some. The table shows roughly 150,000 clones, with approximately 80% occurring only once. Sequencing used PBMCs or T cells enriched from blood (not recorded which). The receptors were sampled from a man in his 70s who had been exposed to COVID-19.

The CDR3 coding sequence is TGTGCCAGCAGTTTAGGGTGGAGAGGCTCTAGCACAGATACGCAGTATTTT. It codes for CASSLGWRGSSTDTQYF. The chain links TRBV27 to TRBJ2-3; D is undetermined. This CDR3 is built from 17 residues. CDR1 and CDR2 (germline): MNHEY, SMNVEV (reference sequence). Trimming cost V 2 bases and J 0 bases, with 15 bases left between them.

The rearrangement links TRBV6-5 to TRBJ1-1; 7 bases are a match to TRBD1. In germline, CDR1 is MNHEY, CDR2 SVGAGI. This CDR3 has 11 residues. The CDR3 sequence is CATGMNTEAFF. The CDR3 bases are TGTGCGACAGGGATGAACACTGAAGCTTTCTTT.

CDR3 loop: CASRTSGRAGTQYF. The CDR3, as DNA: TGTGCCAGTAGGACTAGCGGGAGGGCCGGTACGCAGTATTTT. The chain combines TRBV19 with TRBJ2-3; the match to TRBD2 covers 14 bases. The CDR3 length is 14 residues. Germline CDR1 is LNHDA and CDR2 is SQIVND (reference sequence). V shed 6 bases and J 8 bases; nucleotides not matched to a gene: 4. The complete variable domain, with remaining parts taken from reference TRBV19 and TRBJ2-3, reads DGGITQSPKYLFRKEGQNVTLSCEQNLNHDAMYWYRQDPGQGLRLIYYSQIVNDFQKGDIAEGYSVSREKKESFPLTVTSAQKNPTAFYLCASRTSGRAGTQYFGPGTRLTVL.

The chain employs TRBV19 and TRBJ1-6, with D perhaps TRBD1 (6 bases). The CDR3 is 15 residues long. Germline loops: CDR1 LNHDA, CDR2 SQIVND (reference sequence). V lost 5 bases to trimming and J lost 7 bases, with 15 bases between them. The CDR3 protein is CASSEGGRVNSPLHF. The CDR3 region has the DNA TGTGCCAGTAGTGAAGGGGGAAGAGTCAATTCACCCCTCCACTTT.

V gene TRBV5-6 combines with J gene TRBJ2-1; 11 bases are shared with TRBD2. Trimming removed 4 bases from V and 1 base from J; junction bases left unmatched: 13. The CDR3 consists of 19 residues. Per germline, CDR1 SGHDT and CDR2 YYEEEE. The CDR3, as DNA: TGTGCCAGCAGCCCCACCCCTGGACTAGCGGGTTATTCCTACAATGAGCAGTTCTTC. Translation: CASSPTPGLAGYSYNEQFF.

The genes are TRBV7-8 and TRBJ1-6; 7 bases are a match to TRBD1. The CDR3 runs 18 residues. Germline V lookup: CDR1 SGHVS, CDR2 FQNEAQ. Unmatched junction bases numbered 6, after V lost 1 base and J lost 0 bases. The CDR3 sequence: CASSLGTGASSYNSPLHF. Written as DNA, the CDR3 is TGTGCCAGCAGCTTAGGGACAGGTGCCAGCTCCTATAATTCACCCCTCCACTTT.

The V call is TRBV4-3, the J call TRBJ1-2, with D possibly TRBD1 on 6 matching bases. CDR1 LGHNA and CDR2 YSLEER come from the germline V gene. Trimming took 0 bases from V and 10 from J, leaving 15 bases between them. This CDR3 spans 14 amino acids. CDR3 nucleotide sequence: TGCGCCAGCAGCCAAGAAGGGAGACAGGAACCCTACACCTTC. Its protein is CASSQEGRQEPYTF.

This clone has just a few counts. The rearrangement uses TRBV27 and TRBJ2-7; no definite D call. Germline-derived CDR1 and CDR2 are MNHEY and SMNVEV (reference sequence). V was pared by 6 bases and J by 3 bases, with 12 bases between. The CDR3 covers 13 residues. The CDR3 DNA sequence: TGTGCCAGCAGCTCCGGTACGGGCTACGAGCAGTACTTC. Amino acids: CASSSGTGYEQYF.

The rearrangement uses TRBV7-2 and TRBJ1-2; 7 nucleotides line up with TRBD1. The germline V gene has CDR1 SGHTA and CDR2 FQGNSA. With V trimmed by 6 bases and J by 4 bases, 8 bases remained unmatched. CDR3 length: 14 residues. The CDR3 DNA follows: TGTGCCAGCAGTCCTGGACAGGCACTCTATGGCTACACCTTC. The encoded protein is CASSPGQALYGYTF.

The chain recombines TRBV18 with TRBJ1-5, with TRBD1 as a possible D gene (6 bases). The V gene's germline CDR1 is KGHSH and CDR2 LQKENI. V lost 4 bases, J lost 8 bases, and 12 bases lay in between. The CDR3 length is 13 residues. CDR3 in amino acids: CASSQDRDKPQHF. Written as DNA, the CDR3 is TGTGCCAGCTCACAGGACCGGGACAAGCCCCAGCATTTT.

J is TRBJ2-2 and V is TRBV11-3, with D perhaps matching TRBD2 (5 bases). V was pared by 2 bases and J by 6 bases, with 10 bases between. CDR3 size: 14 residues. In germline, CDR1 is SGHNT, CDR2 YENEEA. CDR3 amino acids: CASSLRLGAGELFF. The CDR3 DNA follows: TGTGCCAGCAGCTTACGTCTGGGAGCCGGGGAGCTGTTTTTT.

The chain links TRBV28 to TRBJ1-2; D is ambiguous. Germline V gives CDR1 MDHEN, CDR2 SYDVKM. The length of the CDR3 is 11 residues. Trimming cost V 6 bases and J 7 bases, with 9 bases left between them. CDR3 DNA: TGTGCCAGCAGCCGGACTCTTGGCTACACCTTC. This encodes CASSRTLGYTF.

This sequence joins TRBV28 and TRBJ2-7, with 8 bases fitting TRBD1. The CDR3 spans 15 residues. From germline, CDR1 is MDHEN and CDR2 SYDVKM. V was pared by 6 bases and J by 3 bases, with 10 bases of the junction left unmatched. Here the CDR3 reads CASSGFGTGLYEQYF. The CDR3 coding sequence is TGTGCCAGCAGCGGCTTCGGGACAGGACTCTACGAGCAGTACTTC.